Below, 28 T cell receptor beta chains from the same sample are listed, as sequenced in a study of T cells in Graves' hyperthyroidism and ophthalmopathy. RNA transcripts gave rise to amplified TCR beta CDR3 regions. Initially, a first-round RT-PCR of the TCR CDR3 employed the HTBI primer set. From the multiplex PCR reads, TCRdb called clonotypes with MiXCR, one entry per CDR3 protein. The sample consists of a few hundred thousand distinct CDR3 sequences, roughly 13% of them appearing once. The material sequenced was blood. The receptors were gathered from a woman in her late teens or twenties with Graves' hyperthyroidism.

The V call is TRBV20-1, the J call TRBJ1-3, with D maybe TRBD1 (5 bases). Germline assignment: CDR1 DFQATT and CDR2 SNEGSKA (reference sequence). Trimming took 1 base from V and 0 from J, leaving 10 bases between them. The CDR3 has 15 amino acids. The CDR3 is CSARVGRLSGNTIYF. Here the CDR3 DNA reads TGCAGTGCTAGAGTGGGGCGGCTCTCTGGAAACACCATATATTTT.

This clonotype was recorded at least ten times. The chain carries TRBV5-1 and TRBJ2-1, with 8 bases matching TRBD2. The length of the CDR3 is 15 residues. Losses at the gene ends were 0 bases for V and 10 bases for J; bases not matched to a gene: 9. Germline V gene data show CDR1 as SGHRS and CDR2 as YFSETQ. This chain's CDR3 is CASSLETGGPLEQFF. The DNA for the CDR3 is TGCGCCAGCAGCTTGGAAACGGGAGGGCCACTCGAGCAGTTCTTC.

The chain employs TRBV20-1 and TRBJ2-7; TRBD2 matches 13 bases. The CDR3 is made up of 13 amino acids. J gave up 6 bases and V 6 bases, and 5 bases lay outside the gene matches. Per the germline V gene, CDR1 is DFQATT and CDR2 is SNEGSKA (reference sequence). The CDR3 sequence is CSAPGLAGIEQYF. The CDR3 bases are TGCAGTGCCCCGGGACTAGCGGGAATCGAGCAGTACTTC.

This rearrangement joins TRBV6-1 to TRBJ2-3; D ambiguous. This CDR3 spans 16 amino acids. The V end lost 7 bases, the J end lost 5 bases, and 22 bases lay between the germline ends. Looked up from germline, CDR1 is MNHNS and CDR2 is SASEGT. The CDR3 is CASTYSQEVWGDTQYF. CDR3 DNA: TGTGCCAGCACCTATTCCCAGGAAGTATGGGGAGATACGCAGTATTTT.

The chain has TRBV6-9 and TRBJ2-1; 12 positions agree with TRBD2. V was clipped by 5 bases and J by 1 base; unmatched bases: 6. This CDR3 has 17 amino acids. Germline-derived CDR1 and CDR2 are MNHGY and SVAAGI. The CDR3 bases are TGTGCCAGCAGTCATACTAGCGGGAGGCTGTCCTACAATGAGCAGTTCTTC. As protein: CASSHTSGRLSYNEQFF.

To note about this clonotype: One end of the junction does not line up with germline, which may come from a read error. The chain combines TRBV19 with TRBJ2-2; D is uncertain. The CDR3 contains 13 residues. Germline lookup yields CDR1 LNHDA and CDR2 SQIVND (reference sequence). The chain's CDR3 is CAGSRPNTGELFF. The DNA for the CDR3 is TGTGCCGGTAGCAGGCCGAACACCGGGGAGCTGTTTTTT.

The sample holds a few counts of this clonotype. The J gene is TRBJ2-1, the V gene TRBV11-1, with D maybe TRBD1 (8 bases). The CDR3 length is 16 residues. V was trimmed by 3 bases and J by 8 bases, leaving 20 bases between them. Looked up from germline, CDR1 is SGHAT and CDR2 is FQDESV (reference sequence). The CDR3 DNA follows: TGTGCCAGCAGCTTCTTACAGGGGGGGTTTCCGGATGAGCAGTTCTTC. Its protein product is CASSFLQGGFPDEQFF. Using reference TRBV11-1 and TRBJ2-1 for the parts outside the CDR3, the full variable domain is EAEVAQSPRYKITEKSQAVAFWCDPISGHATLYWYRQILGQGPELLVQFQDESVVDDSQLPKDRFSAERLKGVDSTLKIQPAELGDSAMYLCASSFLQGGFPDEQFFGPGTRLTVL.

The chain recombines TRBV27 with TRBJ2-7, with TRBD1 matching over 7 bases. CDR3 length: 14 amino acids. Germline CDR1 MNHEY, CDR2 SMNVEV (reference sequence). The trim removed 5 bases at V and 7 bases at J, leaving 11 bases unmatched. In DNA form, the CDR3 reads TGTGCCAGCAGTGTTGGACAGGTCCCCTCTGAGCAGTACTTC. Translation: CASSVGQVPSEQYF.

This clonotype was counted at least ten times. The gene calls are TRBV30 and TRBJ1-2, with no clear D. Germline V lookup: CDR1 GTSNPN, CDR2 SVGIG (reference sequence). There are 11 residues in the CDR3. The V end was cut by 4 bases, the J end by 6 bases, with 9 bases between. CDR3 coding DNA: TGTGCCTGGACCGCCGGTGATGGCTACACCTTC. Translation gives CAWTAGDGYTF.

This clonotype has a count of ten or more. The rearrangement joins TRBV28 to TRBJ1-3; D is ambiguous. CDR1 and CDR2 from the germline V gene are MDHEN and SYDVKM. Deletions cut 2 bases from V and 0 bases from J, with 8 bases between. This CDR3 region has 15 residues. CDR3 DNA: TGTGCCAGCAGTTTAAGGGTTTCCTCTGGAAACACCATATATTTT. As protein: CASSLRVSSGNTIYF.

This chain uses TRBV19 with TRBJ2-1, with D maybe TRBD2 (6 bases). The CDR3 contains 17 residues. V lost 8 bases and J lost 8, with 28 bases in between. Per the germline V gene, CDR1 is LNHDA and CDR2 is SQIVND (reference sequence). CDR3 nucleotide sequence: TGTGCCAGTGGAAACTGGATCGGGAGCCCGACCGGCGATGAGCAGTTCTTC. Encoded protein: CASGNWIGSPTGDEQFF. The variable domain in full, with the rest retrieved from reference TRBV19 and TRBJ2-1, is DGGITQSPKYLFRKEGQNVTLSCEQNLNHDAMYWYRQDPGQGLRLIYYSQIVNDFQKGDIAEGYSVSREKKESFPLTVTSAQKNPTAFYLCASGNWIGSPTGDEQFFGPGTRLTVL.

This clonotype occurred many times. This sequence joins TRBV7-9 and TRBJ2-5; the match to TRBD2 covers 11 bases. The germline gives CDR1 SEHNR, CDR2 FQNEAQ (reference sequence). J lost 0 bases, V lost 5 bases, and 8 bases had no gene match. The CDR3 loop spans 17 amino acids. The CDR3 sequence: CASSRLGLAEHQETQYF. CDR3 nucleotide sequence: TGTGCCAGCAGCCGGCTGGGACTAGCGGAACACCAAGAGACCCAGTACTTC.

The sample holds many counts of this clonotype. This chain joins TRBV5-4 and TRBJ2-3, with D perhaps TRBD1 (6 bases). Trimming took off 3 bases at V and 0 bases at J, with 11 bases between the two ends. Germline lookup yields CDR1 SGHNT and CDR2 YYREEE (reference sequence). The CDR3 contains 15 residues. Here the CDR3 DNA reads TGTGCCAGCAGCTCCTACAGGGACAGCACAGATACGCAGTATTTT. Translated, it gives CASSSYRDSTDTQYF.

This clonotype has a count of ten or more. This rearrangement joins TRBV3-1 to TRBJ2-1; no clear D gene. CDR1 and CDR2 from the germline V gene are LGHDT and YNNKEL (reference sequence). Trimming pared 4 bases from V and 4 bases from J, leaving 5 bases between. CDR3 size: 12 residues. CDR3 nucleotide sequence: TGTGCCAGCAGCCGCAAATACAATGAGCAGTTCTTC. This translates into CASSRKYNEQFF.

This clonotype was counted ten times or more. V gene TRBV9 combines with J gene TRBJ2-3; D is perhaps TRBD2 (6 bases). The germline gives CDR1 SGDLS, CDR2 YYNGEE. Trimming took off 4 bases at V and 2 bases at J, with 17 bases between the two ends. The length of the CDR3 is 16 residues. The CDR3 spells CASSSRLERATDTQYF. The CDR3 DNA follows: TGTGCCAGCAGCTCTCGACTAGAAAGGGCCACAGATACGCAGTATTTT. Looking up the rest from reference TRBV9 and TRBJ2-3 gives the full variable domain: DSGVTQTPKHLITATGQRVTLRCSPRSGDLSVYWYQQSLDQGLQFLIQYYNGEERAKGNILERFSAQQFPDLHSELNLSSLELGDSALYFCASSSRLERATDTQYFGPGTRLTVL.

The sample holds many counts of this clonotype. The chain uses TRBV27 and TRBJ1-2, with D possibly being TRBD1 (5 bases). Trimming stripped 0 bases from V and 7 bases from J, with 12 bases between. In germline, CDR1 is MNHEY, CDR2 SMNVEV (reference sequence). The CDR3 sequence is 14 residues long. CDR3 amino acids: CASSLSRTKFGYTF. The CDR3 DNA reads TGTGCCAGCAGTTTATCGAGGACAAAATTTGGCTACACCTTC.

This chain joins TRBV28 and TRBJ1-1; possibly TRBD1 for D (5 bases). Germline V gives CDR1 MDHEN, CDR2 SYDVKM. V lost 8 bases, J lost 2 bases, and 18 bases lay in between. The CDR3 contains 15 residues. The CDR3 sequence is CASQTGGAINTEAFF. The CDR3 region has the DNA TGTGCCAGCCAGACTGGGGGAGCGATAAACACTGAAGCTTTCTTT.

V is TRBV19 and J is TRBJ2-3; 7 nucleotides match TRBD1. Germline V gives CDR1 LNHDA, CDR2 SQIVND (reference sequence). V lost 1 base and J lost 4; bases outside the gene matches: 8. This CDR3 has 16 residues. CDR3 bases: TGTGCCAGTAGTATAGTAACAGGGGCGGAGGCAGATACGCAGTATTTT. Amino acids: CASSIVTGAEADTQYF.

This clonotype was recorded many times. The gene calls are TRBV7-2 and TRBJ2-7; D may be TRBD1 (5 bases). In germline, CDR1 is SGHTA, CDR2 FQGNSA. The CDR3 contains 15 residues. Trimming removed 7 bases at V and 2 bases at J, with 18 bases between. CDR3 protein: CASNLDSREAYEQYF. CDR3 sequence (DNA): TGTGCCAGCAACCTTGACAGCCGAGAGGCCTACGAGCAGTACTTC.

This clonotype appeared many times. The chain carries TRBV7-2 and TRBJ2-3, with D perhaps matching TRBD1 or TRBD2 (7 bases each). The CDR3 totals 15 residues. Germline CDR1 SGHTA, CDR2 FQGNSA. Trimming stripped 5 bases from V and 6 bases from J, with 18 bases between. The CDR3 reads CASSPEGAGGDTQYF. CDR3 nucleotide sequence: TGTGCCAGCAGCCCTGAGGGGGCCGGGGGGGATACGCAGTATTTT.

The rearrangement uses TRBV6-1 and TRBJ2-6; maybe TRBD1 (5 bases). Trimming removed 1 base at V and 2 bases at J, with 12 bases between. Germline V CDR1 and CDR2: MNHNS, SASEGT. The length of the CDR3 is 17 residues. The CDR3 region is CASSEDSRAAGANVLTF. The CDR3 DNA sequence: TGTGCCAGCAGTGAAGATAGCAGGGCTGCTGGGGCCAACGTCCTGACTTTC.

The CDR3 sequence: CASSKLGLAGVSGANVLTF. In DNA, the CDR3 is TGTGCCAGCTCAAAACTAGGACTAGCGGGAGTATCTGGGGCCAACGTCCTGACTTTC. The chain links TRBV18 to TRBJ2-6, with TRBD2 matching 13 bases. The CDR3 totals 19 residues. Losses at the gene ends were 5 bases for V and 1 base for J; bases not matched to a gene: 8. Germline CDR1 and CDR2: KGHSH and LQKENI.

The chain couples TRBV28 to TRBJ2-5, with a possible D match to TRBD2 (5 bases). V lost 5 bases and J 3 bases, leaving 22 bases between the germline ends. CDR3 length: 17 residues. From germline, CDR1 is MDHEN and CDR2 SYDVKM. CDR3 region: CASSPSLGRATKETQYF. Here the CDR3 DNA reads TGTGCCAGCAGTCCATCCCTGGGGAGAGCCACTAAAGAGACCCAGTACTTC. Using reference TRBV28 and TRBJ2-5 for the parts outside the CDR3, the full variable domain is DVKVTQSSRYLVKRTGEKVFLECVQDMDHENMFWYRQDPGLGLRLIYFSYDVKMKEKGDIPEGYSVSREKKERFSLILESASTNQTSMYLCASSPSLGRATKETQYFGPGTRLLVL.

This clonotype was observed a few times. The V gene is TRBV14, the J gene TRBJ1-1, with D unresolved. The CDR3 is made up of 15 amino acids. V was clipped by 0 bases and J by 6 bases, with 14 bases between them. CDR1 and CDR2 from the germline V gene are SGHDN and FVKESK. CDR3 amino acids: CASSQEGGRLAEAFF. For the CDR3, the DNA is TGTGCCAGCAGCCAAGAAGGCGGGAGATTGGCTGAAGCTTTCTTT.

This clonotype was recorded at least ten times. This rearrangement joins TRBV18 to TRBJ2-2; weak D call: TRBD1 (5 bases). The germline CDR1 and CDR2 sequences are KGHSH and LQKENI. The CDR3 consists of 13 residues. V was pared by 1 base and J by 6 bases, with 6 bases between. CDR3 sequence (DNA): TGTGCCAGCTCACCACAGGGGCCCGGGGAGCTGTTTTTT. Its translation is CASSPQGPGELFF. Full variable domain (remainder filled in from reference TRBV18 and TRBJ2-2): NAGVMQNPRHLVRRRGQEARLRCSPMKGHSHVYWYRQLPEEGLKFMVYLQKENIIDESGMPKERFSAEFPKEGPSILRIQQVVRGDSAAYFCASSPQGPGELFFGEGSRLTVL.

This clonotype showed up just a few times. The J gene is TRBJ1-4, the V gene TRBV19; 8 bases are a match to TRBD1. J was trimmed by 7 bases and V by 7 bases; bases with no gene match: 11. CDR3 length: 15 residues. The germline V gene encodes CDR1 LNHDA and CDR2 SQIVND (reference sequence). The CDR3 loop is CASKLGGQGGEKLFF. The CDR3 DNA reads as TGTGCCAGTAAGCTGGGAGGACAGGGTGGTGAAAAACTGTTTTTT.

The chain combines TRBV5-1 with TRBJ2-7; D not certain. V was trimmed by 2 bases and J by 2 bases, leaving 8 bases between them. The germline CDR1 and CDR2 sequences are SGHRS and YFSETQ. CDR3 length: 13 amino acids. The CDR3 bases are TGCGCCAGCAGCTTACAGACCACCTACGAGCAGTACTTC. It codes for CASSLQTTYEQYF.

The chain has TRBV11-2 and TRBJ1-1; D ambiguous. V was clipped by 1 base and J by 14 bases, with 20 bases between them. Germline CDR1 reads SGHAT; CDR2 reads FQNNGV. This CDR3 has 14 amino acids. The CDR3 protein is CASSLGGIGGVGFF. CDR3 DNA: TGTGCCAGCAGCTTAGGAGGAATTGGCGGGGTTGGATTCTTT.